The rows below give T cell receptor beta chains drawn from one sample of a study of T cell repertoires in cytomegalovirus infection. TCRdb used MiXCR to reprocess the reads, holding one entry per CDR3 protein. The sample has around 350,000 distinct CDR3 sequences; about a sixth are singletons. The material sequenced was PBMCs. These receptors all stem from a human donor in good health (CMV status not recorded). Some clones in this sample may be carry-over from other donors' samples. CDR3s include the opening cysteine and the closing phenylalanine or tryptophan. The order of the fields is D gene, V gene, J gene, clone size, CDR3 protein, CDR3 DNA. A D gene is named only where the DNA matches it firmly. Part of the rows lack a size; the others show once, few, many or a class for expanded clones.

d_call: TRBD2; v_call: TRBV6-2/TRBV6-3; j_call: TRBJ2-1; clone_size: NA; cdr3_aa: CASSTGGSVNEQFF; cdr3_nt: TGTGCCAGCTCAACGGGGGGATCGGTCAATGAGCAGTTCTTC
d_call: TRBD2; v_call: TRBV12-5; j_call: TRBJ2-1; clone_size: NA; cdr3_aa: CASGRPPGLDHEQLF; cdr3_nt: TGTGCTAGTGGTCGGCCGCCGGGACTAGACCATGAGCAGTTGTTC
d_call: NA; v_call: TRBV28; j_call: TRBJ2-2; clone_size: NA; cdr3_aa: CASSFRRWNTGELFF; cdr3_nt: TGTGCCAGCAGTTTCCGACGTTGGAACACCGGGGAGCTGTTTTTT
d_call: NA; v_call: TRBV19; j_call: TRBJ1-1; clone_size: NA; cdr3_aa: CASSTQTNTEAFF; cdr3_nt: TGTGCCAGTAGTACTCAAACGAACACTGAAGCTTTCTTT
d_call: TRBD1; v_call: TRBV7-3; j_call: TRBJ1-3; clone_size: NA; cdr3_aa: CASSPRQGAGNTIYF; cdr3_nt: TGTGCCAGCAGTCCGAGACAGGGAGCTGGAAACACCATATATTTT
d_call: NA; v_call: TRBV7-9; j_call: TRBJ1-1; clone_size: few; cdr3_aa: CASTHSGGFTEAFF; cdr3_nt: TGTGCCAGCACCCACAGCGGGGGGTTCACTGAAGCTTTCTTT
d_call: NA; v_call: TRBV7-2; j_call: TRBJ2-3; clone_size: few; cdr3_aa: CASSFDQGADTQYF; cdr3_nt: TGTGCCAGCAGCTTTGATCAGGGTGCAGATACGCAGTATTTT
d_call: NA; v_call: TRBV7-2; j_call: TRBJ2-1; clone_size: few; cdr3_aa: CASSLASGTRANEQFF; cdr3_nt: TGTGCCAGCAGCTTAGCTTCCGGGACCAGGGCCAATGAGCAGTTCTTC
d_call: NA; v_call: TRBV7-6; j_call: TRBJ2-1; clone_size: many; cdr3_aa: CASSLDTYNEQFF; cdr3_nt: TGTGCCAGCAGCTTAGACACTTACAATGAGCAGTTCTTC
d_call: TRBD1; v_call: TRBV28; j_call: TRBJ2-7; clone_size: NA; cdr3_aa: CASSSRDRASLEQYF; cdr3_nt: TGTGCCAGCAGTTCCCGGGACAGGGCATCTCTCGAGCAGTACTTC
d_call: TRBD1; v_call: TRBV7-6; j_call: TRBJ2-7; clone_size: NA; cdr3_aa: CASGSHLTGQGHYEQYF; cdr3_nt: TGTGCCAGCGGCTCACACCTGACGGGACAGGGGCACTACGAGCAGTACTTC
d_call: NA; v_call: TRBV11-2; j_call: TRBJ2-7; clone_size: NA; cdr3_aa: CASSWVLRTYEQYF; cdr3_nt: TGTGCCAGCAGCTGGGTTTTGCGAACCTACGAGCAGTACTTC
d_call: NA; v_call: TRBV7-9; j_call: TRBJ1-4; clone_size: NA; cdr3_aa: CASSLGWQINEKLFF; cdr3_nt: TGTGCCAGCAGCTTAGGCTGGCAGATTAATGAAAAACTGTTTTTT
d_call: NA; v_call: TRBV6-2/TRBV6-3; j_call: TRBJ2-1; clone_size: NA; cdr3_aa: CASSLPGHYNEQFF; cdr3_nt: TGTGCCAGCAGTTTACCAGGACACTACAATGAGCAGTTCTTC
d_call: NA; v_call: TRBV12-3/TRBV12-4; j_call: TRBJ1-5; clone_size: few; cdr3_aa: CASSLGEVGSNQPQHF; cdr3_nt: TGTGCCAGCAGTTTAGGTGAAGTGGGGAGCAATCAGCCCCAGCATTTT
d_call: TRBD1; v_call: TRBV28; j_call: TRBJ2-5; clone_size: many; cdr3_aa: CASSRTGGIGEETQYF; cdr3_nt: TGTGCCAGCAGTAGAACAGGGGGCATCGGAGAAGAGACCCAGTACTTC
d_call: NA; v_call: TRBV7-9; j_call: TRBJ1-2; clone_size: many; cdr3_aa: CASSLDGGRGYTF; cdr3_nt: TGTGCCAGCAGCTTAGACGGGGGTCGAGGCTACACCTTC
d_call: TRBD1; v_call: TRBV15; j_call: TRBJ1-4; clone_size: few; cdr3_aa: CATSTRRGTGKFGAAEKLFF; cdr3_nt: TGTGCCACCAGCACAAGGAGAGGGACAGGGAAGTTTGGTGCAGCAGAAAAACTGTTTTTT
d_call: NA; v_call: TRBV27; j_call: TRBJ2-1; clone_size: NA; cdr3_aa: CASSKSSYNEQFF; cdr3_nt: TGTGCCAGCAGTAAGAGCTCCTACAATGAGCAGTTCTTC
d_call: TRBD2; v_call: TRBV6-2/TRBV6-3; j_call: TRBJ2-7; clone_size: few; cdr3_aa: CASSYSGRSYEQYF; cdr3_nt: TGTGCCAGCAGTTACAGCGGGAGAAGCTACGAGCAGTACTTC
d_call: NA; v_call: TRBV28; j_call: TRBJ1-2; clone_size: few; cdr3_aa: CASRAGPNYGYTF; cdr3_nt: TGTGCCAGCAGAGCTGGGCCAAACTATGGCTACACCTTC
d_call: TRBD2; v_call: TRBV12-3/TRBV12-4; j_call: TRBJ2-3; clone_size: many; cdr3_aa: CASIDGLAGGPLNTQYF; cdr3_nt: TGTGCCAGCATTGATGGACTAGCGGGGGGGCCGTTGAATACGCAGTATTTT
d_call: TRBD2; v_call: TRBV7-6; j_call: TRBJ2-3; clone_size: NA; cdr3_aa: CASSLRRGGTDTQYF; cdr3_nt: TGTGCCAGCAGCTTGAGGCGGGGGGGCACAGATACGCAGTATTTT
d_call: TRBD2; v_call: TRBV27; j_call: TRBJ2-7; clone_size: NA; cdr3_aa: CASSLGGGESSYEQYF; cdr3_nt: TGTGCCAGCAGTTTGGGGGGGGGTGAGAGCTCCTACGAGCAGTACTTC
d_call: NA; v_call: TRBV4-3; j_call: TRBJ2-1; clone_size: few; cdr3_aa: CASSQGGRPSRDLEQFF; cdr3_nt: TGCGCCAGCAGCCAAGGAGGGCGGCCAAGCCGAGACCTTGAGCAGTTCTTC
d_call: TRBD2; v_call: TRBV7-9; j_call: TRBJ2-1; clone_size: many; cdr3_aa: CASSSALPTSGGSANEQFF; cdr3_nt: TGTGCCAGCAGCTCAGCCCTACCGACTAGCGGGGGGAGTGCGAATGAGCAGTTCTTC
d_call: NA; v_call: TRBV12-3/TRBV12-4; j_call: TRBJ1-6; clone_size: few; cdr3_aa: CASSLGREGNSPLHF; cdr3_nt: TGTGCCAGCAGTTTAGGCAGGGAGGGTAATTCACCCCTCCACTTT
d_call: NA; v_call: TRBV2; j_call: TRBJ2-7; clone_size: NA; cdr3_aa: CASAGGRYEQYF; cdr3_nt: TGTGCCAGCGCCGGGGGCAGGTACGAGCAGTACTTC
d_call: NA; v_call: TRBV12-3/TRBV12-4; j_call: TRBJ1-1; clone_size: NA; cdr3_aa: CASIRLWGTEAFF; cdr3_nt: TGTGCCAGCATTCGACTCTGGGGCACTGAAGCTTTCTTT
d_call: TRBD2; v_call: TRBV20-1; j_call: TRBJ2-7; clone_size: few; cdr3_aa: CSARGGGTSGADTYEQYF; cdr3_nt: TGCAGTGCTAGGGGAGGCGGGACTAGCGGGGCGGATACCTACGAGCAGTACTTC
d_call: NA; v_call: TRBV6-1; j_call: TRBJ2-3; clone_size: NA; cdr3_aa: CASSEVARFGDTQYF; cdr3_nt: TGTGCCAGCAGTGAAGTTGCACGGTTTGGAGATACGCAGTATTTT
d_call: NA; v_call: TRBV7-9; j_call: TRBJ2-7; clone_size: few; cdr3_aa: CASSPRLRAEYEQYF; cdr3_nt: TGTGCCAGCAGCCCTCGTCTGAGGGCAGAGTACGAGCAGTACTTC
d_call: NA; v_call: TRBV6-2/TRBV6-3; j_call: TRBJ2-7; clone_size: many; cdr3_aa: CASSRLFTYEQYF; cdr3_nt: TGTGCCAGCTCCCGGCTATTCACCTACGAGCAGTACTTC
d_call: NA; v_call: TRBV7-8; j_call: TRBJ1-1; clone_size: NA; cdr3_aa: CASSWGAMNTEAFF; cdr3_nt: TGTGCCAGCAGCTGGGGGGCTATGAACACTGAAGCTTTCTTT
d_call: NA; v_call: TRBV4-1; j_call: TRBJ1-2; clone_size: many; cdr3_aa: CASSQELGRGIF; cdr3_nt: TGCGCCAGCAGCCAAGAGTTGGGACGGGGGATCTTC
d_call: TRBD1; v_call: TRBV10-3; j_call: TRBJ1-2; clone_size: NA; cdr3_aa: CAISPGQGGESGYTF; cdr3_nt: TGTGCCATCTCCCCGGGACAGGGTGGGGAGAGTGGCTACACCTTC
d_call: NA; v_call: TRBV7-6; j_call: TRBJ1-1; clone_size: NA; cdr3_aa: CASSRGTLEAFF; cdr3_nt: TGTGCCAGCAGCAGGGGTACACTTGAAGCTTTCTTT
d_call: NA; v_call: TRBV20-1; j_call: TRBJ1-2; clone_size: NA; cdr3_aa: CSARTVRGYTF; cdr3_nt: TGCAGTGCTAGAACAGTAAGAGGCTACACCTTC
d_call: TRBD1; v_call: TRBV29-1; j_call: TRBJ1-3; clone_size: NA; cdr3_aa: CSVLGQPSSGNTIYF; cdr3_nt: TGCAGCGTGCTGGGACAGCCGAGCTCTGGAAACACCATATATTTT
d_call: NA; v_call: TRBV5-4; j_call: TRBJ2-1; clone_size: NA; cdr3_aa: CASSPMGKGPHNEQFF; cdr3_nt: TGTGCCAGCAGCCCAATGGGGAAGGGCCCTCACAATGAGCAGTTCTTC
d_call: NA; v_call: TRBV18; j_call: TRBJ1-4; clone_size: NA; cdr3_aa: CASSPDAGLRGEKLFF; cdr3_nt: TGTGCCAGCTCACCGGACGCGGGGTTGAGAGGTGAAAAACTGTTTTTT
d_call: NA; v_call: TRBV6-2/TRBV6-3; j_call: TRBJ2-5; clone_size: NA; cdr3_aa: CASSSDIQETQYF; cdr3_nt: TGTGCCAGCAGCTCAGATATACAAGAGACCCAGTACTTC
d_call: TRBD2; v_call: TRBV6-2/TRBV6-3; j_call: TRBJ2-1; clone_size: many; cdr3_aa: CAIRRASGNNEQFF; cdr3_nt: TGTGCCATCCGTCGAGCTAGCGGAAACAATGAGCAGTTCTTC
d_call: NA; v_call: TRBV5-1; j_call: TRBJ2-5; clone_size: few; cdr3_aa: CASSLPGGQETQYF; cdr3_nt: TGCGCCAGCAGCTTACCCGGGGGCCAAGAGACCCAGTACTTC
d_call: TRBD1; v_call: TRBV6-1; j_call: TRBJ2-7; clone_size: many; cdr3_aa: CASSPGQGEQYF; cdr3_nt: TGTGCCAGCAGTCCGGGACAGGGAGAGCAGTACTTC
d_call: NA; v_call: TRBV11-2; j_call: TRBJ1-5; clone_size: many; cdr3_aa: CASSLGQRSNQPQHF; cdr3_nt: TGTGCCAGCAGCTTAGGACAGCGTAGCAATCAGCCCCAGCATTTT
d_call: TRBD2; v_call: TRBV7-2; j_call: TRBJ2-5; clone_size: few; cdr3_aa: CASSLGGPGLVYF; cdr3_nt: TGTGCCAGCAGCTTAGGAGGGCCGGGACTAGTGTACTTC
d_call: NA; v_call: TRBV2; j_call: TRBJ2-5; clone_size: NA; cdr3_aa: CAIGTTYQETQYF; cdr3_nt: TGTGCCATCGGGACGACCTACCAAGAGACCCAGTACTTC
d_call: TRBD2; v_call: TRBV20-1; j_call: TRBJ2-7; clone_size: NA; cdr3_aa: CSARRTSGAYEQYF; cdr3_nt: TGCAGTGCTCGCCGGACTAGCGGGGCCTACGAGCAGTACTTC
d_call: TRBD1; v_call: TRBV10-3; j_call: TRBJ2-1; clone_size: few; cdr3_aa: CAIGRDSSYNEQFF; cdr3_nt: TGTGCCATCGGTCGGGACAGCTCCTACAATGAGCAGTTCTTC
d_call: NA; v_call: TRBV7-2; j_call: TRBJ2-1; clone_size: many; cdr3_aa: CASSLLGYNEQFF; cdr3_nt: TGTGCCAGCAGCTTACTGGGCTACAATGAGCAGTTCTTC
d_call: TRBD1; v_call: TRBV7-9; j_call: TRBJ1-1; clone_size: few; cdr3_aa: CASSLADRGDTEAFF; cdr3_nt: TGTGCCAGCAGCTTAGCCGACAGGGGGGACACTGAAGCTTTCTTT
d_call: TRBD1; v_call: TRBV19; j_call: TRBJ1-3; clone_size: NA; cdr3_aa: CASSKHMDRAGNTIYF; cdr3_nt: TGTGCCAGTAGTAAGCATATGGACAGGGCTGGAAACACCATATATTTT
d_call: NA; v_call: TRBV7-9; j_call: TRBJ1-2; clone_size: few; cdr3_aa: CASSESGWATGYTF; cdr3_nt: TGTGCCAGCAGCGAAAGCGGATGGGCTACCGGCTACACCTTC
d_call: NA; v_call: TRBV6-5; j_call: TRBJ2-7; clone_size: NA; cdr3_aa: CASSYGRTYEQYF; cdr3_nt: TGTGCCAGCAGTTACGGGCGGACCTACGAGCAGTACTTC